This T cell receptor beta chain was recorded in a study of blood T cell repertoires in COVID-19. Overall study context: Acute and convalescent COVID-19 samples came from the United States, Italy and Spain. From T cells, B-cell-depleted T cells, or PBMCs came the material, which was cDNA or gDNA.

TCRdb's copy holds only in-frame clones and misses some; the assay was immunoSEQ multiplex PCR. Of approximately 170,000 clones in the sample, more than 70% were seen once. This clonotype originated in a woman older than 75 with active or convalescent COVID-19. Sequenced sample: peripheral blood.

DNA for the CDR3: TGCGCCAGCAGCTTGGCCCTCGGCAGGGTCTACGAGCAGTACTTC. This gives the protein CASSLALGRVYEQYF. The rearrangement joins TRBV5-1 to TRBJ2-7; a possible D gene is TRBD1 (5 bases). In germline, CDR1 is SGHRS, CDR2 YFSETQ. The germline V and J ends were trimmed by 0 bases and 3 bases, with 13 bases remaining between them. The CDR3 contains 15 residues. The full variable domain, its missing parts supplied by reference TRBV5-1 and TRBJ2-7, is KAGVTQTPRYLIKTRGQQVTLSCSPISGHRSVSWYQQTPGQGLQFLFEYFSETQRNKGNFPGRFSGRQFSNSRSEMNVSTLELGDSALYLCASSLALGRVYEQYFGPGTRLTVT.